These 29 T cell receptor beta chains originate from one sample sequenced in a study of a mutant IDH1 vaccine in newly diagnosed glioma. This sample's time point: week 35, safety follow-up. Mutant IDH1 20-mer peptide, at 300 ug, made up each vaccine dose, with topical imiquimod. Some clones are missing from TCRdb's copy, which holds only in-frame ones; the method was immunoSEQ multiplex PCR. The sample shows about 60,000 clones, roughly 84% of them seen only once. For these TCRs, the target antigens are not known. The specimen comprised PBMCs, sampled from a glioma patient whose treatment included an IDH1 peptide vaccine. These receptors all stem from a man aged 25-45 years with glioma.

The CDR3 DNA is TGTGCCAGCAGCTTAGAATCAGGCCGTGCGCAGTATTTT. Translating it yields CASSLESGRAQYF. The chain is built from TRBV13 and TRBJ2-3; D unclear. This CDR3 spans 13 amino acids. Germline V gene sequence: CDR1 PRHDT, CDR2 FYEKMQ (reference sequence). Trimming pared 1 base from V and 10 bases from J, leaving 12 bases between.

The chain carries TRBV7-2 and TRBJ1-3; D ambiguous. The germline V gene encodes CDR1 SGHTA and CDR2 FQGNSA. CDR3 length equals 15 residues. Deletions cut 5 bases from V and 0 bases from J, with 11 bases between. The CDR3 DNA follows: TGTGCCAGCAGCGTGAACAGATACTCTGGAAACACCATATATTTT. It is translated as CASSVNRYSGNTIYF.

This clone was seen only once. The chain is built from TRBV27 and TRBJ2-5; the D is unclear. TRBJ2-7 explains the end of the DNA better; the J call may be wrong. CDR3 size: 13 residues. Germline loops: CDR1 MNHEY, CDR2 SMNVEV (reference sequence). CDR3 amino acids: CASSSSNAYEQYF. For the CDR3, the DNA is TGTGCCAGCAGTTCCTCAAACGCGTACGAGCAGTACTTC.

DNA of the CDR3: TGTGCCACCAGCAGGAGGACAGGTCTTACCTACGAGCAGTACTTC. This sequence encodes CATSRRTGLTYEQYF. V and J are TRBV15 and TRBJ2-7, with 7 bases identical to TRBD1. Germline V gene lookup returns CDR1 LNHNV and CDR2 YYDKDF (reference sequence). CDR3 length equals 15 residues. The junction had 7 bases not matched to a gene; V was cut back by 3 bases and J by 2 bases. The variable domain in full, completed from reference TRBV15 and TRBJ2-7, reads DAMVIQNPRYQVTQFGKPVTLSCSQTLNHNVMYWYQQKSSQAPKLLFHYYDKDFNNEADTPDNFQSRRPNTSFCFLDIRSPGLGDTAMYLCATSRRTGLTYEQYFGPGTRLTVT.

The chain is built from TRBV19 and TRBJ1-1; D gene ambiguous. CDR3 length: 15 amino acids. The germline gives CDR1 LNHDA, CDR2 SQIVND (reference sequence). V gave up 2 bases and J gave up 0 bases, with 10 bases separating them. The CDR3 loop reads CASSIFSGLNTEAFF. CDR3 bases: TGTGCCAGTAGTATATTCTCTGGATTGAACACTGAAGCTTTCTTT. Variable domain in full (rest from reference TRBV19 and TRBJ1-1): DGGITQSPKYLFRKEGQNVTLSCEQNLNHDAMYWYRQDPGQGLRLIYYSQIVNDFQKGDIAEGYSVSREKKESFPLTVTSAQKNPTAFYLCASSIFSGLNTEAFFGQGTRLTVV.

V gene TRBV6-5 combines with J gene TRBJ1-2, with D unclear. V gave up 2 bases and J gave up 8 bases, with 9 bases separating them. The germline gives CDR1 MNHEY, CDR2 SVGAGI. The CDR3 runs 12 residues. The CDR3 DNA is TGTGCCAGCAGTTACGAGGGTAGGGGCTACACCTTC. Encoded protein: CASSYEGRGYTF.

This clone was seen more than once but under ten times. The chain has TRBV5-1 and TRBJ2-5; D unresolved. The CDR3 is 11 amino acids. Trimming pared 3 bases from V and 0 bases from J, leaving 0 bases between. Germline V gene lookup returns CDR1 SGHRS and CDR2 YFSETQ. Here the CDR3 reads CASSYQETQYF. The CDR3, as DNA: TGCGCCAGCAGCTACCAAGAGACCCAGTACTTC.

The chain is built from TRBV30 and TRBJ1-6; 9 bases fit TRBD1. Germline V gene data show CDR1 as GTSNPN and CDR2 as SVGIG (reference sequence). V dropped 2 bases and J dropped 10; count of bases not matched to a gene: 9. The CDR3 runs 15 residues. In DNA form, the CDR3 reads TGTGCCTGGAGTCTAAGGACAGGGGATCGGTCACCCCTCCACTTT. Translation: CAWSLRTGDRSPLHF.

V usage is TRBV11-3 and J usage is TRBJ1-1, with no clear D. CDR1 and CDR2 (germline): SGHNT, YENEEA. V was shortened by 2 bases and J by 0 bases, with 4 bases between the two germline ends. There are 13 residues in the CDR3. CDR3 coding DNA: TGTGCCAGCAGCTTAACCGTGAACACTGAAGCTTTCTTT. This gives the protein CASSLTVNTEAFF.

The chain recombines TRBV2 with TRBJ1-1, with D possibly being TRBD1 (6 bases). The germline gives CDR1 SNHLY, CDR2 FYNNEI. This CDR3 region has 18 residues. V lost 3 bases and J lost 0, with 20 bases in between. The CDR3 spells CASSEKGLTGLMNTEAFF. The CDR3 DNA follows: TGTGCCAGCAGTGAGAAGGGGCTGACAGGACTCATGAACACTGAAGCTTTCTTT.

V is TRBV6-1 and J is TRBJ1-2, with D uncertain. The CDR3 runs to 12 residues. Trimming cost V 0 bases and J 8 bases, with 7 bases left between them. CDR1 MNHNS and CDR2 SASEGT come from the germline V gene. In nucleotides, the CDR3 is TGTGCCAGCAGTGAAGCGCTCGGAGGCTACACCTTC. Residues: CASSEALGGYTF.

The rearrangement joins TRBV7-9 to TRBJ2-7; TRBD2 aligns across 8 bases. The CDR3 length is 17 residues. Germline V gives CDR1 SEHNR, CDR2 FQNEAQ (reference sequence). Losses at the gene ends were 1 base for V and 3 bases for J; bases not matched to a gene: 11. The CDR3 bases are TGTGCCAGCAGCTTAGGGTCTGACGGGGGGGCCCTCTACGAGCAGTACTTC. As protein: CASSLGSDGGALYEQYF.

The J gene is TRBJ1-6, the V gene TRBV6-5; 9 bases line up with TRBD1. Germline trimming cut 4 bases from V and 8 bases from J; bases unmatched to any gene: 3. Germline V gene lookup returns CDR1 MNHEY and CDR2 SVGAGI. The CDR3 consists of 14 residues. The DNA of the CDR3 is TGTGCCAGCAGTTCCGGGACAGGGTATTCACCCCTCCACTTT. Translated: CASSSGTGYSPLHF.

This chain links TRBV15 with TRBJ2-5, with a possible D match to TRBD2 (6 bases). With 3 bases removed from V and 0 bases from J, the gap between germline ends came to 14 bases. CDR3 length equals 16 residues. Germline lookup yields CDR1 LNHNV and CDR2 YYDKDF (reference sequence). The CDR3 loop is CATSSPETSYQETQYF. CDR3 nucleotide sequence: TGTGCCACCAGCAGCCCCGAGACTAGTTACCAAGAGACCCAGTACTTC.

The chain carries TRBV19 and TRBJ1-5, with 8 bases aligning to TRBD1. The CDR3 has 13 residues. The V gene's germline CDR1 is LNHDA and CDR2 SQIVND (reference sequence). J was trimmed by 4 bases and V by 8 bases; bases with no gene match: 4. This CDR3 reads CASVDRANQPQHF. CDR3 DNA: TGTGCCAGTGTGGACAGGGCTAATCAGCCCCAGCATTTT.

The rearrangement joins TRBV29-1 to TRBJ1-1; no clear D. The CDR3 has 12 amino acids. The V gene lost 3 bases and the J gene lost 8 bases, with 13 bases spanning the gap. Germline CDR1 and CDR2: SQVTM and ANQGSEA. The CDR3, as DNA: TGCAGCGTTGAGGGTCAGTTGGCGGAAGCTTTCTTT. Translation gives CSVEGQLAEAFF. Drawing the rest from reference TRBV29-1 and TRBJ1-1, the complete variable domain is SAVISQKPSRDICQRGTSLTIQCQVDSQVTMMFWYRQQPGQSLTLIATANQGSEATYESGFVIDKFPISRPNLTFSTLTVSNMSPEDSSIYLCSVEGQLAEAFFGQGTRLTVV.

The chain employs TRBV28 and TRBJ1-5; 7 positions agree with TRBD1. Germline trimming cut 7 bases from V and 5 bases from J; bases unmatched to any gene: 8. The CDR3 runs to 14 residues. Germline V gene lookup returns CDR1 MDHEN and CDR2 SYDVKM. The CDR3 protein is CASTPGQPDQPQHF. The CDR3 coding sequence is TGTGCCAGCACACCGGGACAGCCAGATCAGCCCCAGCATTTT. The full variable domain, in which reference TRBV28 and TRBJ1-5 provide the parts outside the CDR3, is DVKVTQSSRYLVKRTGEKVFLECVQDMDHENMFWYRQDPGLGLRLIYFSYDVKMKEKGDIPEGYSVSREKKERFSLILESASTNQTSMYLCASTPGQPDQPQHFGDGTRLSIL.

V is TRBV6-5 and J is TRBJ1-4; tentative D call: TRBD1 (5 bases). Trimming shortened V by 6 bases and J by 5 bases, and 16 bases separated the two germline ends. CDR1 is MNHEY and CDR2 is SVGAGI in the germline V gene. There are 15 residues in the CDR3. The CDR3 DNA reads as TGTGCCAGCAGCGCTCCGGGACTCGGAAATGAAAAACTGTTTTTT. It encodes CASSAPGLGNEKLFF.

This clone has more than one count but fewer than ten. The rearrangement uses TRBV7-9 and TRBJ1-3; D unresolved. V was shortened by 1 base and J by 5 bases, with 12 bases between the two germline ends. The V gene's germline CDR1 is SEHNR and CDR2 FQNEAQ (reference sequence). The CDR3 runs 15 residues. CDR3 coding DNA: TGTGCCAGCAGCTTAGTGATTGGGGAAAGAAACACCATATATTTT. Translated, it gives CASSLVIGERNTIYF.

The chain carries TRBV5-1 and TRBJ1-4; no reliable D call. V lost 3 bases to trimming and J lost 8 bases, with 17 bases between them. CDR3 length: 15 amino acids. Germline-derived CDR1 and CDR2 are SGHRS and YFSETQ. For the CDR3, the DNA is TGCGCCAGCAGCTCGACCGAACCTAAATCAGAAAAACTGTTTTTT. Translating gives CASSSTEPKSEKLFF.

The DNA of the CDR3 is TGCGCCAGCAGTCGTGGGACAGGGACTTCACCCCTCCACTTT. Its protein is CASSRGTGTSPLHF. This chain links TRBV5-1 with TRBJ1-6; TRBD1 agrees at 9 bases. The CDR3 spans 14 residues. Germline V gene lookup returns CDR1 SGHRS and CDR2 YFSETQ. J gave up 9 bases and V 5 bases, and 6 bases lay outside the gene matches. The full variable domain, its missing parts supplied by reference TRBV5-1 and TRBJ1-6, is KAGVTQTPRYLIKTRGQQVTLSCSPISGHRSVSWYQQTPGQGLQFLFEYFSETQRNKGNFPGRFSGRQFSNSRSEMNVSTLELGDSALYLCASSRGTGTSPLHFGNGTRLTVT.

The chain carries TRBV2 and TRBJ1-2; 8 nucleotides match TRBD1. This CDR3 is built from 16 residues. Germline trimming cut 3 bases from V and 4 bases from J; bases unmatched to any gene: 10. Germline loops: CDR1 SNHLY, CDR2 FYNNEI. CDR3: CASSEYPAGGLYGYTF. The CDR3 region has the DNA TGTGCCAGCAGTGAGTACCCGGCAGGGGGCCTCTATGGCTACACCTTC.

The chain combines TRBV13 with TRBJ2-7; 9 bases are shared with TRBD1. J gave up 7 bases and V 2 bases, and 9 bases lay outside the gene matches. Germline CDR1 is PRHDT and CDR2 is FYEKMQ (reference sequence). The CDR3 length is 15 residues. The CDR3 spells CASSLQGQGRWEQYF. CDR3 in DNA: TGTGCCAGCAGCTTACAGGGACAGGGACGGTGGGAGCAGTACTTC.

V and J are TRBV4-1 and TRBJ2-5, with TRBD1 identical over 8 bases. V dropped 3 bases and J dropped 1; count of bases not matched to a gene: 4. This CDR3 is 15 amino acids long. In germline, CDR1 is MGHRA, CDR2 YSYEKL. This CDR3 is CASSQGQEFQETQYF. The CDR3 coding sequence is TGCGCCAGCAGCCAGGGACAGGAGTTCCAAGAGACCCAGTACTTC.

The CDR3 coding sequence is TGTGCCACCAGCAGAGCCCCAGGAACCGGACACGATGAGCAGTTCTTC. Encoded protein: CATSRAPGTGHDEQFF. The rearrangement links TRBV15 to TRBJ2-1; D might be TRBD1 (5 bases). This CDR3 has 16 residues. Germline V gene sequence: CDR1 LNHNV, CDR2 YYDKDF (reference sequence). V lost 1 base, J lost 8 bases, and 18 bases lay in between.

The V gene is TRBV18, the J gene TRBJ1-1, with TRBD1 matching over 11 bases. In germline, CDR1 is KGHSH, CDR2 LQKENI. This CDR3 is 14 amino acids long. V shed 4 bases, J shed 5 bases, and the junction held 3 bases outside the gene matches. The CDR3 DNA sequence: TGTGCCAGCTCACGGGGACAGGGGGGGACTGAAGCTTTCTTT. Its translation is CASSRGQGGTEAFF.

This clone was found once. This chain uses TRBV5-6 with TRBJ2-3; possibly TRBD1 for D (5 bases). V shed 4 bases and J shed 2 bases, with 11 bases lying between them. Germline CDR1 reads SGHDT; CDR2 reads YYEEEE. The CDR3 length is 14 residues. The CDR3 is CASSRDRVTDTQYF. CDR3 DNA: TGTGCCAGCAGCCGAGACAGAGTCACAGATACGCAGTATTTT. The complete variable domain, with remaining parts taken from reference TRBV5-6 and TRBJ2-3, reads DAGVTQSPTHLIKTRGQQVTLRCSPKSGHDTVSWYQQALGQGPQFIFQYYEEEERQRGNFPDRFSGHQFPNYSSELNVNALLLGDSALYLCASSRDRVTDTQYFGPGTRLTVL.

The genes are TRBV6-4 and TRBJ1-1; no reliable D call. V was trimmed by 6 bases and J by 1 base, leaving 9 bases between them. In germline, CDR1 is MRHNA, CDR2 SNTAGT. The CDR3 is 13 amino acids. CDR3 in amino acids: CASRQTRNTEAFF. The CDR3 nucleotides are TGTGCCAGCAGACAGACACGGAACACTGAAGCTTTCTTT.

The chain uses TRBV30 and TRBJ1-5; D is unresolved. Germline V gene sequence: CDR1 GTSNPN, CDR2 SVGIG (reference sequence). V was shortened by 2 bases and J by 9 bases, with 11 bases between the two germline ends. The CDR3 contains 12 residues. This CDR3 is CAWSPGLRPQHF. CDR3 nucleotides: TGTGCCTGGAGTCCCGGCCTACGGCCCCAGCATTTT. Full variable domain (outside the CDR3, taken from reference TRBV30 and TRBJ1-5): SQTIHQWPATLVQPVGSPLSLECTVEGTSNPNLYWYRQAAGRGLQLLFYSVGIGQISSEVPQNLSASRPQDRQFILSSKKLLLSDSGFYLCAWSPGLRPQHFGDGTRLSIL.